This T cell receptor (beta chain) was sequenced in a study of blood T cell repertoires in COVID-19. Across the whole study: T cells, B-cell-depleted T cells, or PBMCs supplied cDNA or gDNA.

Trimming took 0 bases from V and 1 from J, leaving 7 bases between them. This CDR3 is 14 amino acids long. Germline CDR1 is SGHRS and CDR2 is YFSETQ. Methods used by the authors: It was from reference gene primer amplification that nucleated cell counts were estimated. Sequencing was performed with immunoSEQ multiplex PCR; in TCRdb, only in-frame clones are kept and a portion is missing. D and trimming come from the DNA, and the V and J calls and clone size come from that table. The sample has 110,000 to 150,000 clones; about 86% are singletons. The sequence was collected from a woman between 40 and 55 years old with acute or convalescent COVID-19. The sample taken for sequencing was peripheral blood. V and J are TRBV5-1 and TRBJ2-5; D call uncertain. The CDR3 nucleotides are TGCGCCAGCAGCTTGGGGGCAGCCCAAGAGACCCAGTACTTC. It codes for CASSLGAAQETQYF. The whole variable domain, remainder taken from reference TRBV5-1 and TRBJ2-5, is KAGVTQTPRYLIKTRGQQVTLSCSPISGHRSVSWYQQTPGQGLQFLFEYFSETQRNKGNFPGRFSGRQFSNSRSEMNVSTLELGDSALYLCASSLGAAQETQYFGPGTRLLVL.